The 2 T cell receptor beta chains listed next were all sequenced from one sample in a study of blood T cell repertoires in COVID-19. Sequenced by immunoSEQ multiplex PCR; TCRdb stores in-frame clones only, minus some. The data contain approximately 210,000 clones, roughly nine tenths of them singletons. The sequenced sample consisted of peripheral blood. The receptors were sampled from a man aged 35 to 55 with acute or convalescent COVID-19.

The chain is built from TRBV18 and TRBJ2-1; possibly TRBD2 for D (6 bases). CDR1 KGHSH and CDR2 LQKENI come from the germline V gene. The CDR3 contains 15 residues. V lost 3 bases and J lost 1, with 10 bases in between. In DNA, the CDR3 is TGTGCCAGCTCACCGAGAAGCGGGTCCTACAATGAGCAGTTCTTC. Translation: CASSPRSGSYNEQFF.

As DNA, the CDR3 is TGTGCCAGCAGCTATACGGGAGAAGCTTTCTTT. Amino acid sequence: CASSYTGEAFF. V is TRBV13 and J is TRBJ1-1; no clear D. The V end lost 4 bases, the J end lost 8 bases, and 8 bases lay between the germline ends. The CDR3 runs to 11 residues. Germline V gene data show CDR1 as PRHDT and CDR2 as FYEKMQ (reference sequence).